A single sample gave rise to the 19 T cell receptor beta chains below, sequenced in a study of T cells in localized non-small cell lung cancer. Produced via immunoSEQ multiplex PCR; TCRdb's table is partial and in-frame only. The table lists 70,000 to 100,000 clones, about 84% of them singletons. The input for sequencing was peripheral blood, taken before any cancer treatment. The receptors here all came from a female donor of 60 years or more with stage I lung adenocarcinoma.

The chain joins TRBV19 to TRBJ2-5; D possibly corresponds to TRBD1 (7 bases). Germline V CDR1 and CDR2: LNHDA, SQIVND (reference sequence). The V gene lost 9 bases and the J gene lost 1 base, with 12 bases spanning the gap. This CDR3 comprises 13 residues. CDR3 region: CASRRDSQETQYF. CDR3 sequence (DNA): TGTGCCAGCAGGAGGGACAGCCAAGAGACCCAGTACTTC.

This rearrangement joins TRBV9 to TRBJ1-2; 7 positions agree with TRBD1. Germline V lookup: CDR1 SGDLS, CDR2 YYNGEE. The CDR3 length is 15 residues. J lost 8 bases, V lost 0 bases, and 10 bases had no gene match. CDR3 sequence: CASSVGTGAIWGYTF. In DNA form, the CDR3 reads TGTGCCAGCAGCGTAGGCACAGGGGCAATTTGGGGCTACACCTTC.

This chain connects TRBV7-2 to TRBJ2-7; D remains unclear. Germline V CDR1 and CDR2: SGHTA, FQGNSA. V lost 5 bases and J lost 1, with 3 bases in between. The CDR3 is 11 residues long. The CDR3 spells CASSRSYEQYF. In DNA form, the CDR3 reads TGTGCCAGCAGCCGTTCCTACGAGCAGTACTTC.

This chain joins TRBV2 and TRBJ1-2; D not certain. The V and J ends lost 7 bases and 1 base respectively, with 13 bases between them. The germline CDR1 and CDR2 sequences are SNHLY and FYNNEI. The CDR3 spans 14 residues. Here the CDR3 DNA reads TGTGCCAGCAACCCAGGCGATGTTAACTATGGCTACACCTTC. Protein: CASNPGDVNYGYTF.

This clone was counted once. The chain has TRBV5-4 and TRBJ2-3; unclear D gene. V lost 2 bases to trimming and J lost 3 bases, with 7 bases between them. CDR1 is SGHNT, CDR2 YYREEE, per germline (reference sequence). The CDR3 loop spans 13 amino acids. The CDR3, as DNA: TGTGCCAGCAGCTTCCCCCCGACAGATACGCAGTATTTT. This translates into CASSFPPTDTQYF.

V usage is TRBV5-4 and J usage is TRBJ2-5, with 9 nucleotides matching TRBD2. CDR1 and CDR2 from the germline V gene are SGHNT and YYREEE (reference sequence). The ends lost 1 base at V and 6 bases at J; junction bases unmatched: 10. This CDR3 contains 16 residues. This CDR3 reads CASSLINSGGAKTQYF. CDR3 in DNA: TGTGCCAGCAGCTTGATCAATAGCGGGGGTGCTAAGACCCAGTACTTC. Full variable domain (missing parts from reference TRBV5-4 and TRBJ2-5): ETGVTQSPTHLIKTRGQQVTLRCSSQSGHNTVSWYQQALGQGPQFIFQYYREEENGRGNFPPRFSGLQFPNYSSELNVNALELDDSALYLCASSLINSGGAKTQYFGPGTRLLVL.

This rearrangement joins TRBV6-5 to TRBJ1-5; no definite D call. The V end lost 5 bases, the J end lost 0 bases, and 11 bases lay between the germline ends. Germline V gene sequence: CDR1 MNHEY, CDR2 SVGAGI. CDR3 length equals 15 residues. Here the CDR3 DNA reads TGTGCCAGCAGTGGATGGATCAATAGCAATCAGCCCCAGCATTTT. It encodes CASSGWINSNQPQHF.

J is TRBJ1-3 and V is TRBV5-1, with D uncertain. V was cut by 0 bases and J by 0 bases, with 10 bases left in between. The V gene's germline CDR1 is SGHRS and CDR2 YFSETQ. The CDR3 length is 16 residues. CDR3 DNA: TGCGCCAGCAGCTTGGATTCCCCAAACTCTGGAAACACCATATATTTT. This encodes CASSLDSPNSGNTIYF.

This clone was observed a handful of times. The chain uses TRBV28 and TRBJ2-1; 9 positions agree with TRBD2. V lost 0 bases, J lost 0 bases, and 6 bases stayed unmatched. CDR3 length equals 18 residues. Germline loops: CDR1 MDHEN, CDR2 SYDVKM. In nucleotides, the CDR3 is TGTGCCAGCAGTTTATGGGCCCAGACTAGCGGCTCCTACAATGAGCAGTTCTTC. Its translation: CASSLWAQTSGSYNEQFF.

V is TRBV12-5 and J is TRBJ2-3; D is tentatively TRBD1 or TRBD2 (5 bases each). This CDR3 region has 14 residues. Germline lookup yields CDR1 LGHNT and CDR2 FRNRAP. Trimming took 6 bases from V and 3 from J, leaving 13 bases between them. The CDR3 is CASGEGLDTDTQYF. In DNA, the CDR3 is TGTGCTAGTGGAGAGGGGCTTGATACAGATACGCAGTATTTT. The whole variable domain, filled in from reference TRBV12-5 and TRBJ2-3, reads DARVTQTPRHKVTEMGQEVTMRCQPILGHNTVFWYRQTMMQGLELLAYFRNRAPLDDSGMPKDRFSAEMPDATLATLKIQPSEPRDSAVYFCASGEGLDTDTQYFGPGTRLTVL.

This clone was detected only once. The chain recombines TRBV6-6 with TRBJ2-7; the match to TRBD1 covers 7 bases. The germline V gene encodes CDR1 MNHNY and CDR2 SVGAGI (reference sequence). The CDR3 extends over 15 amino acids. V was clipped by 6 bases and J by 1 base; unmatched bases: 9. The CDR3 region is CASRVFPGQSYEQYF. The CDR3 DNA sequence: TGTGCCAGCAGGGTCTTCCCGGGACAGTCCTACGAGCAGTACTTC.

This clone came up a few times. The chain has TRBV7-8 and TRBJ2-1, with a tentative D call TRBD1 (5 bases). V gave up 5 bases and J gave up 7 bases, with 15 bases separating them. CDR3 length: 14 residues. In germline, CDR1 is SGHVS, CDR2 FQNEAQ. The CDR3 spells CASSVGRVENEQFF. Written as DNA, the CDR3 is TGTGCCAGCAGCGTGGGCAGGGTTGAGAATGAGCAGTTCTTC. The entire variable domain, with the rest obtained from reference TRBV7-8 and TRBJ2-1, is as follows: GAGVSQSPRYKVAKRGQDVALRCDPISGHVSLFWYQQALGQGPEFLTYFQNEAQLDKSGLPSDRFFAERPEGSVSTLKIQRTQQEDSAVYLCASSVGRVENEQFFGPGTRLTVL.

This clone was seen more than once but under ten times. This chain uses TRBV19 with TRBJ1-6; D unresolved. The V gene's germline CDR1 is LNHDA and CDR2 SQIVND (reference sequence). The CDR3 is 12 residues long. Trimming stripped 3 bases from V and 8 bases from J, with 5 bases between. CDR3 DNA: TGTGCCAGTAGTATCGTCTATTCACCCCTCCACTTT. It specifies CASSIVYSPLHF.

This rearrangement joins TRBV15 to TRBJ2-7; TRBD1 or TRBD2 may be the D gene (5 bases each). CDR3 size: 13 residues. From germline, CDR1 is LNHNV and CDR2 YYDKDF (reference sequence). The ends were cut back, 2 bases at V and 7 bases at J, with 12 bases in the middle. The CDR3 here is CATSRPGAGEQYF. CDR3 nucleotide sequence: TGTGCCACCAGCAGACCCGGGGCGGGTGAGCAGTACTTC.

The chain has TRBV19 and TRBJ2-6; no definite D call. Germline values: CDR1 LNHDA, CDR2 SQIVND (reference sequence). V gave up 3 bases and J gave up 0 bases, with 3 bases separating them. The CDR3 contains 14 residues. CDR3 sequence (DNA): TGTGCCAGTAGTATCGGCTCTGGGGCCAACGTCCTGACTTTC. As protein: CASSIGSGANVLTF. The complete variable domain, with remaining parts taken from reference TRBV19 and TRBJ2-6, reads DGGITQSPKYLFRKEGQNVTLSCEQNLNHDAMYWYRQDPGQGLRLIYYSQIVNDFQKGDIAEGYSVSREKKESFPLTVTSAQKNPTAFYLCASSIGSGANVLTFGAGSRLTVL.

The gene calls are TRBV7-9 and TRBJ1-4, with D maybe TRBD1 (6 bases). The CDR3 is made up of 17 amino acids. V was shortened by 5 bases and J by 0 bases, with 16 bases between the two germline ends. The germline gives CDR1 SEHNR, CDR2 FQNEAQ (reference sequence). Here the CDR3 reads CASSPLLQGTTNEKLFF. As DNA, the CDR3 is TGTGCCAGCAGCCCCTTGCTTCAGGGGACAACTAATGAAAAACTGTTTTTT.

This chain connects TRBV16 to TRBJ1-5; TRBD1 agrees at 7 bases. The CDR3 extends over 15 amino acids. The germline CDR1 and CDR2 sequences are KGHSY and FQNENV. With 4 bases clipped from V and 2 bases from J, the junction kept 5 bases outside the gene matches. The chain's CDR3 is CASSPQGNGNQPQHF. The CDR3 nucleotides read TGTGCCAGCAGCCCACAGGGGAATGGCAATCAGCCCCAGCATTTT.

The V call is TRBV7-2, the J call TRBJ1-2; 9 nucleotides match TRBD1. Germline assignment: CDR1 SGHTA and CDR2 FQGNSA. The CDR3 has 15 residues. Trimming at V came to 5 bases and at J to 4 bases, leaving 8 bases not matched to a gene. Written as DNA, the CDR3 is TGTGCCAGCAGCCACCGGGACAGGGATAGCTATGGCTACACCTTC. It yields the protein CASSHRDRDSYGYTF.

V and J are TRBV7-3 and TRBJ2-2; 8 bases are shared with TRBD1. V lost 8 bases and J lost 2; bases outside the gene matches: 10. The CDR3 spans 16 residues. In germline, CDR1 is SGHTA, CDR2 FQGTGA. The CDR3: CASGPQGAVNTGELFF. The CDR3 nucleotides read TGTGCCAGCGGACCCCAGGGGGCGGTTAACACCGGGGAGCTGTTTTTT.